The 21 T cell receptor beta chains below come from one sample, sequenced in a study of CD8+ T cells in alopecia areata. The treatment here: oral pan-JAK inhibitor, 5-10 mg twice daily. It was cDNA, reverse transcribed from extracted RNA, that served as the sequencing template. Produced via immunoSEQ multiplex PCR; TCRdb's table is partial and in-frame only. The sample carries 150,000 to 250,000 clones, roughly 60% recorded once. This material consisted of CD4+ T cells sorted from blood, taken at week 24, from a patient treated with tofacitinib. The source of these receptors is a human donor with alopecia areata.

The chain employs TRBV9 and TRBJ1-4; TRBD1 aligns across 7 bases. Per the germline V gene, CDR1 is SGDLS and CDR2 is YYNGEE. The J segment lost 7 bases and the V segment lost 3 bases, leaving 9 bases of the junction unmatched. The length of the CDR3 is 15 residues. In nucleotides, the CDR3 is TGTGCCAGCAGCGCCGCGGGACAGAGGAGTGAAAAACTGTTTTTT. Its translation is CASSAAGQRSEKLFF.

By proportion, this clone is medium-sized. The chain uses TRBV7-9 and TRBJ2-5; the D gene is possibly TRBD1 (5 bases). Germline V CDR1 and CDR2: SEHNR, FQNEAQ (reference sequence). The CDR3 is 15 amino acids. Trimming took off 4 bases at V and 2 bases at J, with 14 bases between the two ends. The DNA of the CDR3 is TGTGCCAGCAGCTATTTAGGGGCCTTGCAAGAGACCCAGTACTTC. Its protein is CASSYLGALQETQYF.

A few counts support this clone. The chain links TRBV19 to TRBJ1-1; unclear D gene. CDR3 length: 14 amino acids. The V and J ends lost 7 bases and 5 bases respectively, with 17 bases between them. CDR1 is LNHDA and CDR2 is SQIVND in the germline V gene (reference sequence). The CDR3, as DNA: TGTGCCAGTACCTCCCGTTCGGCAGGTACTGAAGCTTTCTTT. Amino acids: CASTSRSAGTEAFF.

The V gene is TRBV4-3, the J gene TRBJ2-2; D gene unclear. Deletions cut 0 bases from V and 4 bases from J, with 18 bases between. CDR3 length: 18 residues. Looked up from germline, CDR1 is LGHNA and CDR2 is YSLEER. The CDR3 reads CASSQDRPGGVGTGELFF. CDR3 nucleotides: TGCGCCAGCAGCCAAGATCGTCCCGGCGGCGTGGGCACCGGGGAGCTGTTTTTT.

The chain combines TRBV28 with TRBJ2-7, with 9 bases lining up with TRBD1. Per the germline V gene, CDR1 is MDHEN and CDR2 is SYDVKM. The CDR3 extends over 17 amino acids. V dropped 6 bases and J dropped 0; count of bases not matched to a gene: 12. The CDR3 here is CASSSGTGSFSSYEQYF. CDR3 sequence (DNA): TGTGCCAGCAGCTCCGGGACAGGGTCCTTCAGCTCCTACGAGCAGTACTTC.

On this clone: This same CDR3 is encoded by further DNA sequences in the sample. The CDR3 loop is CASSPGQGGQPQHF. In nucleotides, the CDR3 is TGCGCCAGCAGCCCGGGACAGGGAGGGCAGCCCCAGCATTTT. The rearrangement uses TRBV5-1 and TRBJ1-5; 9 nucleotides line up with TRBD1. The CDR3 contains 14 residues. Germline V gives CDR1 SGHRS, CDR2 YFSETQ. The trim removed 4 bases at V and 7 bases at J, leaving 6 bases unmatched.

This clone was counted many times. The chain has TRBV19 and TRBJ2-2; 7 nucleotides line up with TRBD1. Per the germline V gene, CDR1 is LNHDA and CDR2 is SQIVND (reference sequence). The CDR3 has 15 residues. V shed 9 bases, J shed 0 bases, and the junction held 7 bases outside the gene matches. The CDR3 sequence: CARGLTGTNTGELFF. CDR3 bases: TGTGCCAGAGGCCTGACAGGGACGAACACCGGGGAGCTGTTTTTT.

This clone was detected only once. The chain combines TRBV10-3 with TRBJ2-1; 11 positions match TRBD2. The CDR3 contains 13 residues. Germline-derived CDR1 and CDR2 are ENHRY and SYGVKD. V dropped 6 bases and J dropped 12; count of bases not matched to a gene: 7. Here the CDR3 reads CAISATSGERQFF. The CDR3 DNA is TGTGCCATCAGCGCGACTAGCGGGGAGAGGCAGTTCTTC.

The gene calls are TRBV4-2 and TRBJ2-3; 14 bases line up with TRBD2. The CDR3 has 18 residues. The trim removed 1 base at V and 4 bases at J, leaving 7 bases unmatched. The germline gives CDR1 LGHNA, CDR2 YNFKEQ. Here the CDR3 DNA reads TGTGCCAGCAGCCAAGCACCCGGGACTAGCGGGGGAGCAGATACGCAGTATTTT. Translation: CASSQAPGTSGGADTQYF.

This clone was seen a few times. V gene TRBV7-3 combines with J gene TRBJ2-5, with D perhaps matching TRBD2 (5 bases). This CDR3 is 13 amino acids long. Germline V gene data show CDR1 as SGHTA and CDR2 as FQGTGA. Trimming removed 2 bases from V and 3 bases from J, with 7 bases in between. The CDR3 DNA reads as TGTGCCAGCAGCTTAGCGAGGGAAGAGACCCAGTACTTC. Its protein product is CASSLAREETQYF.

This rearrangement joins TRBV4-1 to TRBJ2-5; 13 bases are a match to TRBD2. Germline CDR1 and CDR2: MGHRA and YSYEKL. Trimming took 3 bases from V and 5 from J; bases not matched to a gene: 6. The CDR3 has 16 amino acids. CDR3 in DNA: TGCGCCAGCAGCCAGCCGACTAGCGGGAGGCGGGAGACCCAGTACTTC. It is translated as CASSQPTSGRRETQYF.

The chain has TRBV28 and TRBJ2-7, with a possible D match to TRBD2 (6 bases). Trimming stripped 7 bases from V and 4 bases from J, with 14 bases between. Germline V gene lookup returns CDR1 MDHEN and CDR2 SYDVKM. The CDR3 contains 13 residues. The chain's CDR3 is CASTRSGGYEQYF. Written as DNA, the CDR3 is TGTGCCAGCACCCGGAGTGGGGGGTACGAGCAGTACTTC. The full variable domain, its missing parts supplied by reference TRBV28 and TRBJ2-7, is DVKVTQSSRYLVKRTGEKVFLECVQDMDHENMFWYRQDPGLGLRLIYFSYDVKMKEKGDIPEGYSVSREKKERFSLILESASTNQTSMYLCASTRSGGYEQYFGPGTRLTVT.

This chain links TRBV30 with TRBJ1-5; 9 bases agree with TRBD1. CDR1 is GTSNPN, CDR2 SVGIG, per germline (reference sequence). J was trimmed by 5 bases and V by 4 bases; bases with no gene match: 9. The length of the CDR3 is 15 residues. The CDR3 sequence: CAWKKPGQGYQPQHF. As DNA, the CDR3 is TGTGCCTGGAAGAAACCGGGACAGGGATATCAGCCCCAGCATTTT. Full variable domain (outside the CDR3, taken from reference TRBV30 and TRBJ1-5): SQTIHQWPATLVQPVGSPLSLECTVEGTSNPNLYWYRQAAGRGLQLLFYSVGIGQISSEVPQNLSASRPQDRQFILSSKKLLLSDSGFYLCAWKKPGQGYQPQHFGDGTRLSIL.

This chain joins TRBV27 and TRBJ2-6; TRBD1 aligns across 7 bases. V gave up 5 bases and J gave up 3 bases; unmatched junction bases: 10. CDR3 length equals 17 residues. Germline V gene lookup returns CDR1 MNHEY and CDR2 SMNVEV (reference sequence). DNA for the CDR3: TGTGCCAGCAGTCCCAGGGGGAAGGGGCGTGGGGCCAACGTCCTGACTTTC. Its translation: CASSPRGKGRGANVLTF. The full variable domain, in which reference TRBV27 and TRBJ2-6 provide the parts outside the CDR3, is EAQVTQNPRYLITVTGKKLTVTCSQNMNHEYMSWYRQDPGLGLRQIYYSMNVEVTDKGDVPEGYKVSRKEKRNFPLILESPSPNQTSLYFCASSPRGKGRGANVLTFGAGSRLTVL.

This clone has only one observation. The rearrangement joins TRBV15 to TRBJ2-3, with TRBD2 matching over 10 bases. The germline CDR1 and CDR2 sequences are LNHNV and YYDKDF (reference sequence). J lost 4 bases, V lost 2 bases, and 6 bases had no gene match. The CDR3 runs to 16 residues. Written as DNA, the CDR3 is TGTGCCACCAGCAGAAAGCGGGGGGGCCGCCCAGATACGCAGTATTTT. It translates to CATSRKRGGRPDTQYF.

The chain joins TRBV2 to TRBJ1-1; tentatively, D is TRBD1 (5 bases). Germline V lookup: CDR1 SNHLY, CDR2 FYNNEI. V lost 10 bases and J lost 4, with 10 bases in between. The CDR3 is 11 residues long. CDR3 DNA: TGTGCCACCAGGGTAGGCACTGAAGCTTTCTTT. Translation: CATRVGTEAFF.

The CDR3 spells CASSQASGGDTYEQYF. Here the CDR3 DNA reads TGTGCCAGCAGCCAAGCAAGCGGGGGGGATACCTACGAGCAGTACTTC. V gene TRBV4-2 combines with J gene TRBJ2-7; 10 bases align to TRBD2. Trimming removed 1 base from V and 2 bases from J; junction bases left unmatched: 5. This CDR3 has 16 amino acids. Germline loops: CDR1 LGHNA, CDR2 YNFKEQ.

This rearrangement joins TRBV30 to TRBJ2-7; no firm D call. This CDR3 comprises 12 residues. Trimming shortened V by 1 base and J by 7 bases, and 11 bases separated the two germline ends. Looked up from germline, CDR1 is GTSNPN and CDR2 is SVGIG (reference sequence). CDR3 coding DNA: TGTGCCTGGAGTGAAGGGAATCTGGAGCAGTACTTC. Translated, it gives CAWSEGNLEQYF. Full variable domain (remainder filled in from reference TRBV30 and TRBJ2-7): SQTIHQWPATLVQPVGSPLSLECTVEGTSNPNLYWYRQAAGRGLQLLFYSVGIGQISSEVPQNLSASRPQDRQFILSSKKLLLSDSGFYLCAWSEGNLEQYFGPGTRLTVT.

The V and J genes are TRBV11-2 and TRBJ2-3, with 10 bases that match TRBD2. CDR3 length: 16 amino acids. The ends lost 0 bases at V and 3 bases at J; junction bases unmatched: 3. Germline CDR1 reads SGHAT; CDR2 reads FQNNGV. DNA of the CDR3: TGTGCCAGCAGCTTAGATCCGGGACTAGCGACAGATACGCAGTATTTT. Its protein is CASSLDPGLATDTQYF. Complete variable domain (other parts from reference TRBV11-2 and TRBJ2-3): EAGVAQSPRYKIIEKRQSVAFWCNPISGHATLYWYQQILGQGPKLLIQFQNNGVVDDSQLPKDRFSAERLKGVDSTLKIQPAKLEDSAVYLCASSLDPGLATDTQYFGPGTRLTVL.

The V gene is TRBV7-3, the J gene TRBJ1-1; D unclear. The CDR3 is 14 residues long. CDR1 SGHTA and CDR2 FQGTGA come from the germline V gene. V was clipped by 0 bases and J by 4 bases, with 9 bases between them. The CDR3 DNA is TGTGCCAGCAGCTTAACGTCGGGCTCCACTGAAGCTTTCTTT. Its translation is CASSLTSGSTEAFF. Full variable domain (rest looked up from reference TRBV7-3 and TRBJ1-1): GAGVSQTPSNKVTEKGKYVELRCDPISGHTALYWYRQSLGQGPEFLIYFQGTGAADDSGLPNDRFFAVRPEGSVSTLKIQRTERGDSAVYLCASSLTSGSTEAFFGQGTRLTVV.

The rearrangement joins TRBV27 to TRBJ1-4, with 7 bases fitting TRBD1. Losses at the gene ends were 5 bases for V and 11 bases for J; bases not matched to a gene: 11. The CDR3 is 14 residues long. Germline lookup yields CDR1 MNHEY and CDR2 SMNVEV (reference sequence). The CDR3 spells CASSPQGQAGKLFF. The CDR3 coding sequence is TGTGCCAGCAGTCCCCAAGGACAGGCTGGTAAACTGTTTTTT.